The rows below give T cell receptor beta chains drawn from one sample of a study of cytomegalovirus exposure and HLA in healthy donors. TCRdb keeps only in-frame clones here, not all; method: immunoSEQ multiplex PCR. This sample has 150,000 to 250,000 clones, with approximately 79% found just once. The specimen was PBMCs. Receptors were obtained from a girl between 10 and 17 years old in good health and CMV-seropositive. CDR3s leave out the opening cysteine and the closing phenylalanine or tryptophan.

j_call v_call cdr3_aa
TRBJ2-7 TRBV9 ASSEYGQGGGEQY
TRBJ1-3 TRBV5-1 ASRLTGLSGNTIY
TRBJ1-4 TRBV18 ASSSREIDEKLF
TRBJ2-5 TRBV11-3 ASSRRGAETQY
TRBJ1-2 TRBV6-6 ASRTGTGYT
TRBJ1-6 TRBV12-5 ASGLVLSNSPLH
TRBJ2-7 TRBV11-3 ASSSPREQY
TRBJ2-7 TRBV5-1 ASSLATSGGASYEQY
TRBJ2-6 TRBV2 ASSTTGAGANVLT
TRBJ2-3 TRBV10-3 AISEPSGTTDTQY
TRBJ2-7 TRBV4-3 ASSQGTGRYEQY
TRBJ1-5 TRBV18 ASTSTASNQPQH
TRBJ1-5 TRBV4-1 ASSQDWGTGSRGPPQH
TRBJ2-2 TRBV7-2 ASTNRQLTGELF
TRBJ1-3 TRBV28 ASSSGQGDTIY
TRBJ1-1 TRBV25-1 ASNRANTEAF
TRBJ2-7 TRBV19 ASSPGHLYEQY
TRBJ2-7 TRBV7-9 ASSPRDYEQY
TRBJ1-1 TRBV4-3 ASSQDGQGAYTEAF
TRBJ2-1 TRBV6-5 ASRNGQGLYNEQF
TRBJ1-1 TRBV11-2 ASSLEGTGPFTNTEAF
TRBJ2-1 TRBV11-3 ASSLARVGESSYNEQF
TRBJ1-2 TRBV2 ASSEQGQGKGGYT
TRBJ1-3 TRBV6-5 ASSYSLAASGNTIY
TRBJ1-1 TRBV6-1 ASSEEGAAEAF
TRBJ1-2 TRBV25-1 ASSDLSGYT
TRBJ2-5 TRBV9 ASSVASLAGAPGQEIQY
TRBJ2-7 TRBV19 ASSTSGYEQY
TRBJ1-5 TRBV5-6 ASSSTGRSNQPQH
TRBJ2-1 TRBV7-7 ASSFNGPNEQF
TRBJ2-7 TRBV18 ASSPRQGDVYEQY
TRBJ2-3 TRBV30 AWGGLAGVDTQY
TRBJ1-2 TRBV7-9 ASSLGQGADYGYT
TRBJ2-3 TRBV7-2 ASSPSSLASDTQY
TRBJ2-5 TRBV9 ASRPGLAGTETQY
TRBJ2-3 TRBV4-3 ASSQEQGFGDTQY
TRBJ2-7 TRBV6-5 ASSYTGTRGTYEQY
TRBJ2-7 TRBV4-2 ASSQEGTIPYEQY